This T cell receptor beta chain was recorded in a study of T-cell reconstitution after alpha-beta-depleted transplantation in children. Whole-study findings and limits: Newly produced T cells mostly provided counts and TCRbeta diversity after one year, as hyperexpanded clones declined. At day 60, the high TCRbeta diversity found in some patients originated from recipient T cells and thymic progenitors that had survived.

The V and J ends lost 4 bases and 7 bases, in that order; junction bases with no gene match: 3. CDR1 and CDR2 from the germline V gene are SGHKS and YYEKEE (reference sequence). The CDR3 is 14 amino acids. Regarding this clonotype: Its antigen is unknown.

A TCRbeta library incorporating unique molecular identifiers was prepared. TCRdb re-called the PCR reads with MiXCR, one entry per CDR3 protein. The table lists about 980,000 distinct CDR3 sequences, under 30% of them singletons. The sample was PBMCs, mostly from graft donor cells, taken 360 days after TCRalphabeta/CD19-depleted stem cell transplant. This chain connects TRBV5-5 to TRBJ1-6; 9 positions agree with TRBD1. This TCR was sampled from a boy less than two years old who had a stem cell transplant for SCID, so the T cells may come from the graft donor. The CDR3 spells CASSQQGANSPLHF. DNA for the CDR3: TGTGCCAGCAGCCAACAGGGGGCAAATTCACCCCTCCACTTT.